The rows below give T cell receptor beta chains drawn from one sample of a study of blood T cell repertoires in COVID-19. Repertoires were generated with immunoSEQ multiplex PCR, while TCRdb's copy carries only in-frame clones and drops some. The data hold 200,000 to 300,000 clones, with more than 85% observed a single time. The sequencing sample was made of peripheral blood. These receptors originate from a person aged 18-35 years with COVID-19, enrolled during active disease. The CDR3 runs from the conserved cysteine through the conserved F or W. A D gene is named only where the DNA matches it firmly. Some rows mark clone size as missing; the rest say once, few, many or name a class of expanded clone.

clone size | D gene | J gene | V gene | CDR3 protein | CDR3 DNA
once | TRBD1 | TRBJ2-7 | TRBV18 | CASSATGGAGNEQYF | TGTGCCAGCTCAGCGACAGGGGGCGCGGGGAACGAGCAGTACTTC
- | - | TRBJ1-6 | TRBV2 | CASSGLQAIIHF | TGTGCCAGCAGTGGGTTACAGGCGATAATCCACTTT
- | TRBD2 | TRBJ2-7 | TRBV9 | CASSVGPAGVREQYF | TGTGCCAGCAGCGTAGGGCCAGCGGGAGTACGGGAGCAGTACTTC
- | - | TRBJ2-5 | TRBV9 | CASSVLGGVGETQYF | TGTGCCAGCAGCGTACTAGGGGGAGTGGGAGAGACCCAGTACTTC
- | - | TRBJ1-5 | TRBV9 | CASSSDSNSNQPQHF | TGTGCCAGCAGCTCGGACAGCAATAGCAATCAGCCCCAGCATTTT
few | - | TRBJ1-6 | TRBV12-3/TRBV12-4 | CASSLGGNSPLHF | TGTGCCAGCAGTTTGGGGGGAAATTCACCCCTCCACTTT
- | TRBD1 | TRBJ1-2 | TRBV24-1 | CATSDSRDRADDYGYTF | TGTGCCACCAGTGATTCCCGGGACAGGGCGGACGACTATGGCTACACCTTC
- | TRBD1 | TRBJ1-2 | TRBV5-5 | CASSLAQGANYGYTF | TGTGCCAGCAGCTTGGCACAGGGGGCCAACTATGGCTACACCTTC
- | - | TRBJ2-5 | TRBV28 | CASSFSWTAEQETQYF | TGTGCCAGCAGTTTTTCATGGACAGCGGAGCAAGAGACCCAGTACTTC
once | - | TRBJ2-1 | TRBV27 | CASSLSGSYNEQFF | TGTGCCAGCAGTTTGTCGGGATCCTACAATGAGCAGTTCTTC
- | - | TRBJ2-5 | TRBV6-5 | CASSYSTGRETQYF | TGTGCCAGCAGTTACTCGACGGGGAGAGAGACCCAGTACTTC
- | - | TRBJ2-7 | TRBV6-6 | CASSPQNEQYF | TGTGCCAGCAGCCCCCAGAACGAGCAGTACTTC
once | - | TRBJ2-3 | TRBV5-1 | CASSIGQLTDTQYF | TGCGCCAGCAGCATCGGACAGTTAACAGATACGCAGTATTTT
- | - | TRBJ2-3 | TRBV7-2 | CASSPAPFNSVVDTQYF | TGTGCCAGCAGCCCCGCCCCTTTCAACTCCGTCGTGGATACGCAGTATTTT
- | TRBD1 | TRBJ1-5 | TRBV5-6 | CASSLSGSGGLQPQHF | TGTGCCAGCAGCTTGTCCGGGTCAGGGGGTCTTCAGCCCCAGCATTTT
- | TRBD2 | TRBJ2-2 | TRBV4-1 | CASSPGTSGANTGELFF | TGCGCCAGCAGCCCCGGGACTAGCGGGGCGAACACCGGGGAGCTGTTTTTT
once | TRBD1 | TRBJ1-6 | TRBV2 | CASSAGTGSSPLHF | TGTGCCAGCAGCGCCGGGACAGGGAGTTCACCCCTCCACTTT
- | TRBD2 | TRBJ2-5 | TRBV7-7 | CASSPPRLAGFAQYF | TGTGCCAGCAGCCCTCCACGACTAGCGGGTTTCGCCCAGTACTTC